These 29 T cell receptor beta chains share one sample of origin, sequenced in a study of CXCR3-negative and CXCR3-positive naive CD8 T cells. General study points: Relative to CXCR3-negative naive cells, CXCR3-positive naive cells had more hydrophobic TRB CDR3s.

These TCRs' antigens remain unknown. cDNA libraries for TRB were generated by 5' RACE incorporating UMI labels. TCRdb re-called the 5' RACE reads; one entry per CDR3 protein, DNA not given. The repertoire table contains some 47,000 distinct CDR3 sequences. The sequencing input was naive CXCR3+ CD8+ T cells from blood. The subset: CD45RO-CCR7+CD27+CD95- naive CD8+ T cells expressing CXCR3 (TNR3+). The source is a human donor in good health. Some clones in this sample may be carry-over from other donors' samples.

The rearrangement links TRBV7-2 to TRBJ1-2. This CDR3 is 14 amino acids long. Germline CDR1 and CDR2: SGHTA and FQGNSA. The CDR3 sequence is CASSFHSTNYGYTF.

The V gene is TRBV20-1, the J gene TRBJ1-2; TCRdb outputs TRBD1, but without DNA this stays unchecked. Germline V gene sequence: CDR1 DFQATT, CDR2 SNEGSKA (reference sequence). The CDR3 runs to 13 residues. CDR3 region: CSARDPTAQGYTF.

The chain carries TRBV5-5 and TRBJ2-2. Per the germline V gene, CDR1 is SGHKS and CDR2 is YYEKEE (reference sequence). The CDR3 runs 13 residues. This CDR3 is CASSLDRFGELFF.

The chain joins TRBV7-9 to TRBJ2-7; TCRdb's assignment of TRBD2 cannot be checked, as there is no DNA. This CDR3 contains 15 residues. The germline V gene encodes CDR1 SEHNR and CDR2 FQNEAQ (reference sequence). CDR3 residues: CASSPAEGNPYEQYF.

V usage is TRBV20-1 and J usage is TRBJ2-7. CDR1 is DFQATT and CDR2 is SNEGSKA in the germline V gene (reference sequence). CDR3 length: 14 residues. Here the CDR3 reads CSATIRYGTDEQYF.

CDR3 residues: CASSGRRTGELFF. V usage is TRBV9 and J usage is TRBJ2-2. The CDR3 runs 13 residues. Germline-derived CDR1 and CDR2 are SGDLS and YYNGEE.

V gene TRBV7-9 combines with J gene TRBJ1-6. The CDR3 is made up of 15 amino acids. From germline, CDR1 is SEHNR and CDR2 FQNEAQ (reference sequence). The CDR3 loop reads CASTGASSYNSPLHF. Full variable domain (missing parts from reference TRBV7-9 and TRBJ1-6): DTGVSQNPRHKITKRGQNVTFRCDPISEHNRLYWYRQTLGQGPEFLTYFQNEAQLEKSRLLSDRFSAERPKGSFSTLEIQRTEQGDSAMYLCASTGASSYNSPLHFGNGTRLTVT.

V gene TRBV5-1 combines with J gene TRBJ2-7; TCRdb's D call of TRBD2 is untestable without DNA. Looked up from germline, CDR1 is SGHRS and CDR2 is YFSETQ. This CDR3 region has 17 residues. The CDR3 here is CASSLEVSGGSSYEQYF.

V usage is TRBV11-2 and J usage is TRBJ2-1; with no DNA, the TCRdb D assignment of TRBD1 cannot be verified. This CDR3 is built from 16 residues. Germline V gives CDR1 SGHAT, CDR2 FQNNGV. CDR3: CASSLDFGTGKNEQFF.

This CDR3 reads CASSAALSSGANTDTQYF. V gene TRBV12-3 or TRBV12-4 combines with J gene TRBJ2-3; lacking DNA, the TRBD2 call made by TCRdb goes unchecked. CDR3 length: 18 amino acids.

The chain employs TRBV6-2 or TRBV6-3 and TRBJ1-4; TCRdb's D call, TRBD1, is unchecked because there is no DNA. Germline lookup yields CDR1 MNHEY and CDR2 SVGEGT. This CDR3 is 14 amino acids long. CDR3 residues: CASSYAGFEEKLFF.

This rearrangement joins TRBV20-1 to TRBJ1-2; the TCRdb call, TRBD1, lacks DNA for checking. Germline V lookup: CDR1 DFQATT, CDR2 SNEGSKA (reference sequence). The length of the CDR3 is 15 residues. The CDR3 protein is CSARDRQGPLYGYTF.

The rearrangement uses TRBV10-1 and TRBJ2-3; the TCRdb D gene call, TRBD1, has no DNA to confirm it. CDR3 length: 18 amino acids. Germline V gives CDR1 WNHNN, CDR2 SYGVQD (reference sequence). CDR3 protein: CASMPGTDENHSTDTQYF.

The V call is TRBV7-6, the J call TRBJ2-1; the TRBD2 assignment by TCRdb is unverifiable without DNA. The CDR3 has 18 amino acids. The germline V gene encodes CDR1 SGHVS and CDR2 FNYEAQ. The CDR3 reads CASSFAAGLAGTYNEQFF. Filled out from reference TRBV7-6 and TRBJ2-1, the complete variable domain reads GAGVSQSPRYKVTKRGQDVALRCDPISGHVSLYWYRQALGQGPEFLTYFNYEAQQDKSGLPNDRFSAERPEGSISTLTIQRTEQRDSAMYRCASSFAAGLAGTYNEQFFGPGTRLTVL.

This chain joins TRBV4-2 and TRBJ1-2; the TRBD1 assignment by TCRdb is unverifiable without DNA. Germline CDR1 LGHNA, CDR2 YNFKEQ. The CDR3 runs to 14 residues. The CDR3 region is CASSQAHTNGPVTF.

The chain carries TRBV12-3 or TRBV12-4 and TRBJ1-1; TCRdb reports TRBD1, a call that lacks DNA to check it against. This CDR3 has 11 residues. The CDR3 region is CASITPGLAFF.

The chain couples TRBV20-1 to TRBJ2-3; TCRdb names TRBD1, which stays unverified in the absence of DNA. The CDR3 has 14 amino acids. Germline CDR1 DFQATT, CDR2 SNEGSKA (reference sequence). CDR3 sequence: CSARGTQVEDTQYF.

The rearrangement uses TRBV28 and TRBJ1-1; the TCRdb D gene call, TRBD1, has no DNA to confirm it. The CDR3 totals 14 residues. Germline V gene sequence: CDR1 MDHEN, CDR2 SYDVKM. CDR3 loop: CASSQPTGFTEAFF.

V and J are TRBV29-1 and TRBJ2-5. The CDR3 extends over 15 amino acids. CDR1 and CDR2 (germline): SQVTM, ANQGSEA. The CDR3 sequence is CSVEDPTSIQETQYF. Using reference TRBV29-1 and TRBJ2-5 for the parts outside the CDR3, the full variable domain is SAVISQKPSRDICQRGTSLTIQCQVDSQVTMMFWYRQQPGQSLTLIATANQGSEATYESGFVIDKFPISRPNLTFSTLTVSNMSPEDSSIYLCSVEDPTSIQETQYFGPGTRLLVL.

This CDR3 is CASSHVSNTGELFF. V is TRBV7-9 and J is TRBJ2-2. CDR1 and CDR2 from the germline V gene are SEHNR and FQNEAQ (reference sequence). CDR3 length: 14 amino acids.

The chain is built from TRBV7-6 and TRBJ1-5. This CDR3 is built from 17 residues. Germline V gene data show CDR1 as SGHVS and CDR2 as FNYEAQ. The CDR3 reads CASSLSAGRNSNQPQHF.

The genes are TRBV7-3 and TRBJ2-2; TCRdb's D call of TRBD2 is untestable without DNA. This CDR3 spans 15 amino acids. Germline CDR1 is SGHTA and CDR2 is FQGTGA. This CDR3 reads CASSLILDPTGELFF.

The chain links TRBV11-2 to TRBJ2-1; TCRdb's D call of TRBD1 is untestable without DNA. The CDR3 has 16 amino acids. Germline V CDR1 and CDR2: SGHAT, FQNNGV. CDR3 sequence reads: CASSHSLQGLWDEQFF.

The rearrangement links TRBV4-3 to TRBJ2-1; absent DNA, TCRdb's TRBD2 call cannot be checked. This CDR3 contains 15 residues. Germline CDR1 reads LGHNA; CDR2 reads YSLEER. CDR3 region: CASSQIRGGYGEQFF.

J is TRBJ2-3 and V is TRBV20-1; lacking DNA, the TRBD1 call made by TCRdb goes unchecked. The CDR3 has 14 residues. The germline V gene has CDR1 DFQATT and CDR2 SNEGSKA (reference sequence). CDR3 loop: CSLSPETSADTQYF.

The gene calls are TRBV20-1 and TRBJ2-3; TCRdb calls TRBD2, which cannot be checked without DNA. Germline V CDR1 and CDR2: DFQATT, SNEGSKA (reference sequence). This CDR3 is built from 16 residues. The CDR3 sequence: CSARDQRGKSTDTQYF.

The J gene is TRBJ2-1, the V gene TRBV29-1; there is no DNA to check the TCRdb D call of TRBD2. The CDR3 spans 14 residues. Germline V gene lookup returns CDR1 SQVTM and CDR2 ANQGSEA. Here the CDR3 reads CSVNQGQGSGEQFF.

V gene TRBV9 combines with J gene TRBJ2-7. The CDR3 sequence is 15 residues long. Germline CDR1 is SGDLS and CDR2 is YYNGEE. The CDR3 spells CASSKTGSNSYEQYF.

The chain has TRBV7-3 and TRBJ2-7; the TRBD2 assignment by TCRdb is unverifiable without DNA. In germline, CDR1 is SGHTA, CDR2 FQGTGA. The CDR3 totals 14 residues. CDR3: CASSSGTSGSEQYF.